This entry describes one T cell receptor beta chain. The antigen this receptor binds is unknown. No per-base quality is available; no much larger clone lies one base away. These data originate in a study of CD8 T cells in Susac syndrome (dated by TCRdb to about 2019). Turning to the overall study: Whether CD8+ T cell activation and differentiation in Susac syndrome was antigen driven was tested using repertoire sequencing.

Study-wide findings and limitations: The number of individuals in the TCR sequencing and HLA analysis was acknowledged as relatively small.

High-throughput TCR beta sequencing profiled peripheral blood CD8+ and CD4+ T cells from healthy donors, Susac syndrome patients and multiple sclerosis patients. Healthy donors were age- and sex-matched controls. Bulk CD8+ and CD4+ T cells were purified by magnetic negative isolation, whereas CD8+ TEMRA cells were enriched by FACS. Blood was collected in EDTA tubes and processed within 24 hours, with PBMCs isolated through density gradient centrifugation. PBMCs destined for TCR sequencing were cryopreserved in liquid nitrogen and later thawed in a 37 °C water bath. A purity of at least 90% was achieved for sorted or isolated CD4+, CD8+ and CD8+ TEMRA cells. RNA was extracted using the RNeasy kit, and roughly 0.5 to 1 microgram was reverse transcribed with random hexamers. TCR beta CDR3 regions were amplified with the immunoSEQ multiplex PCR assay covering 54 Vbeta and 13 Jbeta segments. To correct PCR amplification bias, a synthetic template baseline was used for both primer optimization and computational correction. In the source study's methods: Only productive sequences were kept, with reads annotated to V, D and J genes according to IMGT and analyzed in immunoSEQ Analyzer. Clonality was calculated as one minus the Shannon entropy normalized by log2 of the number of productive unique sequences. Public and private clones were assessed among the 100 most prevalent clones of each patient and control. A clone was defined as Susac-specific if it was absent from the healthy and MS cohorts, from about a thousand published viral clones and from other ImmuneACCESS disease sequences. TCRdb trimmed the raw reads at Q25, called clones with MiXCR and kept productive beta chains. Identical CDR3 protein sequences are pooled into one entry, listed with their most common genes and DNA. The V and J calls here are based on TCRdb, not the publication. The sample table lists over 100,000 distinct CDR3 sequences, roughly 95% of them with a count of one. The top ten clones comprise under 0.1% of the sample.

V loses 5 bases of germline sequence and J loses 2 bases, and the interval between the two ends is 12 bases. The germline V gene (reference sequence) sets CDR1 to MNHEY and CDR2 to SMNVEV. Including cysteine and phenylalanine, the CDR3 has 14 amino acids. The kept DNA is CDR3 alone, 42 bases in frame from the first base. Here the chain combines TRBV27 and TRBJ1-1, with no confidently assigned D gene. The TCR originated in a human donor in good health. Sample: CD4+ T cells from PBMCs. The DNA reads TGTGCCAGCAGTCCCTCCCGACTAAACACTGAAGCTTTCTTT. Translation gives CASSPSRLNTEAFF.